This T cell receptor (beta chain) was documented in a study of blood T cell repertoires in COVID-19. Assay used: immunoSEQ multiplex PCR; TCRdb lists only in-frame clones, some missing. The sample shows about 140,000 clones, over 65% of them seen only once. Looked up from germline, CDR1 is SGHRS and CDR2 is YFSETQ. The V and J ends lost 0 bases and 2 bases respectively, with 15 bases between them. The CDR3 is 16 residues long. Sequenced input: peripheral blood. V usage is TRBV5-1 and J usage is TRBJ2-7; weak D call: TRBD1 (6 bases). The sequence was collected from a human donor in a cohort sampled during active COVID-19. The CDR3, as DNA: TGCGCCAGCAGCTTGGGAGTCCCAGGGGCGACCTACGAGCAGTACTTC. Its translation: CASSLGVPGATYEQYF.